These T cell receptor beta chains were read from a single sample in a study of cytomegalovirus exposure and HLA in healthy donors. Assay used: immunoSEQ multiplex PCR; TCRdb lists only in-frame clones, some missing. In the table there are about 130,000 clones, 75% to 90% of which are singletons. The sample taken for sequencing was PBMCs. These receptor sequences come from a man aged 30-40 years in good health and CMV-seronegative. Both conserved end residues are part of each CDR3. The order of the fields is clone size, J gene, D gene, V gene, CDR3 protein, CDR3 DNA. The D gene is left open where the match is weak. Only some rows state a clone size, as once, few, many or a class for expanded clones.

>.|TRBJ2-2|.|TRBV14
CASSQLNTGELFF
TGTGCCAGCAGCCAGTTAAACACCGGGGAGCTGTTTTTT
>.|TRBJ2-1|.|TRBV6-5
CASSWDSAQFF
TGTGCCAGCAGCTGGGACTCTGCGCAGTTCTTC
>once|TRBJ2-5|TRBD1|TRBV5-5
CASSQYRDSGQETQYF
TGTGCCAGCAGCCAGTACCGGGACAGCGGTCAAGAGACCCAGTACTTC
>.|TRBJ2-7|.|TRBV27
CASSFTPSYEQYF
TGTGCCAGCAGTTTCACACCATCCTACGAGCAGTACTTC
>few|TRBJ2-5|TRBD2|TRBV5-1
CASSSTSAEGETQYF
TGCGCCAGCAGCTCCACTAGCGCCGAGGGGGAGACCCAGTACTTC
>.|TRBJ1-1|.|TRBV5-4
CASSLAGRNTEAFF
TGTGCCAGCAGCTTGGCCGGGAGGAACACTGAAGCTTTCTTT
>.|TRBJ1-6|.|TRBV30
CAWSMSPGPYSPLHF
TGTGCCTGGAGCATGAGCCCAGGGCCTTATTCACCCCTCCACTTT
>.|TRBJ2-1|TRBD2|TRBV25-1
CASSESGISYNEQFF
TGTGCCAGCAGTGAAAGCGGGATCTCCTACAATGAGCAGTTCTTC
>.|TRBJ2-3|TRBD2|TRBV4-1
CASSQDGTSGNAYADTQYF
TGCGCCAGCAGCCAAGATGGTACTAGCGGGAATGCATACGCAGATACGCAGTATTTT
>.|TRBJ2-1|TRBD2|TRBV7-9
CASSLAAGDYNEQFF
TGTGCCAGCAGCTTAGCAGCGGGAGACTACAATGAGCAGTTCTTC
>.|TRBJ2-3|TRBD2|TRBV5-1
CASSLESSGNTDTQYF
TGCGCCAGCAGCTTGGAGTCTAGCGGGAACACAGATACGCAGTATTTT
>.|TRBJ2-1|TRBD2|TRBV5-1
CASSLISEGLAVSYNEQFF
TGCGCCAGCAGCTTGATCTCGGAGGGACTAGCGGTCTCCTACAATGAGCAGTTCTTC
>.|TRBJ2-7|.|TRBV14
CASSQGGASSSYEQYF
TGTGCCAGCAGCCAGGGGGGGGCGTCGAGCTCCTACGAGCAGTACTTC
>.|TRBJ2-5|TRBD2|TRBV7-8
CAIQGKLGLAGVFQETQYF
TGTGCCATCCAAGGCAAACTGGGACTAGCGGGAGTTTTTCAAGAGACCCAGTACTTC
>.|TRBJ2-2|.|TRBV7-9
CASVYTASGELFF
TGTGCCAGCGTCTACACAGCCAGCGGGGAGCTGTTTTTT
>.|TRBJ2-3|.|TRBV5-1
CASSFGGGTDTQYF
TGCGCCAGCAGCTTTGGCGGAGGCACAGATACGCAGTATTTT
>.|TRBJ2-6|.|TRBV15
CATSSPGAGANVLTF
TGTGCCACCAGTTCTCCGGGTGCCGGGGCCAACGTCCTGACTTTC
>.|TRBJ1-1|TRBD1|TRBV5-6
CASRETGTENTEAFF
TGTGCCAGCAGGGAAACCGGGACAGAGAACACTGAAGCTTTCTTT
>.|TRBJ2-3|TRBD1|TRBV28
CASIDRTGGTDTQYF
TGTGCCAGCATCGACCGGACAGGGGGAACAGATACGCAGTATTTT
>.|TRBJ2-5|TRBD1|TRBV5-1
CASSFLTGEEFIKTQYF
TGCGCCAGCAGCTTCCTTACAGGGGAAGAGTTCATAAAGACCCAGTACTTC
>.|TRBJ2-1|.|TRBV7-8
CASSLFPGVGGKVDNEQFF
TGTGCCAGCAGCTTATTCCCGGGTGTCGGAGGGAAGGTGGACAATGAGCAGTTCTTC
>.|TRBJ1-1|.|TRBV7-9
CSSSLVGAEAFF
TGTTCCAGCAGCTTAGTCGGGGCTGAAGCTTTCTTT
>.|TRBJ2-7|TRBD2|TRBV4-2
CASSPPGTSGNSNEQYF
TGTGCCAGCAGCCCCCCAGGAACTAGCGGGAATTCTAACGAGCAGTACTTC
>.|TRBJ2-2|.|TRBV11-3
CASSLAGISTGELFF
TGTGCCAGCAGCTTAGCAGGGATTAGCACCGGGGAGCTGTTTTTT
>.|TRBJ1-1|.|TRBV28
CASSIGGGTEAFF
TGTGCCAGCAGTATAGGGGGTGGGACTGAAGCTTTCTTT
>.|TRBJ2-7|.|TRBV11-3
CASSSETWRLHEQYF
TGTGCCAGCAGCTCGGAAACATGGAGACTCCACGAGCAGTACTTC
>few|TRBJ2-1|TRBD2|TRBV12-5
CASGSGLAGGHYNEQFF
TGTGCTAGTGGTTCGGGACTAGCGGGAGGACACTACAATGAGCAGTTCTTC
>.|TRBJ2-6|.|TRBV18
CASSPQTGSGANVLTF
TGTGCCAGCTCACCACAAACAGGATCCGGGGCCAACGTCCTGACTTTC
>once|TRBJ2-6|TRBD1|TRBV7-2
CASSFPGTGSGANVLTF
TGTGCCAGCAGCTTCCCTGGGACAGGCTCTGGGGCCAACGTCCTGACTTTC
>.|TRBJ2-3|TRBD2|TRBV29-1
CSVGLIAGNTDTQYF
TGCAGCGTTGGCCTTATAGCGGGGAACACAGATACGCAGTATTTT
>.|TRBJ1-1|.|TRBV6-6
CASSYSGGLAFF
TGTGCCAGCAGTTACTCTGGCGGTCTAGCTTTCTTT
>few|TRBJ2-7|.|TRBV6-6
CASSHTYEQYF
TGTGCCAGCAGTCACACGTACGAGCAGTACTTC
>.|TRBJ1-4|.|TRBV7-8
CASSARGNEKLFF
TGTGCCAGCAGCGCCCGGGGAAATGAAAAACTGTTTTTT
>.|TRBJ1-4|.|TRBV5-4
CASSSETGSNEKLFF
TGTGCCAGCAGTTCCGAAACAGGGTCAAATGAAAAACTGTTTTTT
>.|TRBJ1-5|.|TRBV27
CASSPSSGSQPQHF
TGTGCCAGCAGTCCATCTTCGGGGTCTCAGCCCCAGCATTTT
>.|TRBJ2-2|.|TRBV19
CASTIGGNTGELFF
TGTGCCAGTACAATCGGCGGGAACACCGGGGAGCTGTTTTTT
>.|TRBJ2-7|TRBD2|TRBV11-2
CASSLGPGGYEQYF
TGTGCCAGCAGCTTAGGACCGGGGGGCTACGAGCAGTACTTC
>.|TRBJ2-7|.|TRBV2
CASSLPLDAYEQYF
TGTGCCAGCAGTCTACCGCTCGATGCCTACGAGCAGTACTTC
>.|TRBJ2-7|.|TRBV7-2
CASSLVEGSYEQYF
TGTGCCAGCAGCTTAGTAGAGGGCTCCTACGAGCAGTACTTC
>few|TRBJ2-2|TRBD1|TRBV15
CATSTGDRYTGELFF
TGTGCCACCAGCACCGGGGACAGATACACCGGGGAGCTGTTTTTT
>few|TRBJ1-4|.|TRBV9
CASSVGGRRNEKLFF
TGTGCCAGCAGCGTAGGCGGCAGAAGGAATGAAAAACTGTTTTTT
>.|TRBJ1-1|.|TRBV11-2
CASGLIQGGTEAFF
TGTGCCAGCGGCTTAATTCAGGGCGGCACTGAAGCTTTCTTT
>.|TRBJ2-7|TRBD1|TRBV28
CASSLPPFRTGQAPKQSYEQYF
TGTGCCAGCAGTTTACCACCCTTCAGGACAGGACAGGCACCAAAACAGTCCTACGAGCAGTACTTC
>few|TRBJ2-7|TRBD1|TRBV5-1
CASSLRGRAQSAEQYF
TGCGCCAGCAGCTTGAGGGGGCGGGCCCAGTCGGCCGAGCAGTACTTC
>.|TRBJ2-5|TRBD1|TRBV5-1
CASSGDRVQETQYF
TGCGCCAGCAGCGGGGACAGAGTCCAAGAGACCCAGTACTTC